Listed below are T cell receptor beta chains from one sample, sequenced in a study of molecular identifiers for immune sequencing clone quantification. TCRdb itself ran the PCR reads through MiXCR, one entry per CDR3 protein. The table includes about 640,000 distinct CDR3 sequences, 15% to 20% detected once. The sample was naive CD8+ T cells from blood, with Jurkat cell RNA spiked in. The origin of the receptors is a human donor in good health. Some libraries in this study had Jurkat cell RNA spiked in. Both conserved end residues are part of each CDR3. The D gene is left open where the match is weak. Where a row states a size, it is once, few, many or the class of an expanded clone; other rows omit it.

v_call	d_call	j_call	clone_size	cdr3_aa	cdr3_nt
TRBV18	-	TRBJ2-2	-	CASSPPRLGTTGELFF	TGTGCCAGCTCACCACCGCGGCTAGGGACCACCGGGGAGCTGTTTTTT
TRBV7-2	-	TRBJ2-1	many	CASRLGNEQFF	TGTGCCAGCAGACTGGGTAATGAGCAGTTCTTC
TRBV28	TRBD2	TRBJ2-1	-	CASSQGREGNERFF	TGTGCCAGCAGTCAGGGGCGGGAGGGGAATGAGCGGTTCTTC
TRBV20-1	-	TRBJ1-6	few	CSARLGSVSSYNSPLHF	TGCAGTGCTAGACTGGGAAGCGTGAGCTCCTATAATTCACCCCTCCACTTT
TRBV12-3/TRBV12-4	-	TRBJ1-5	-	CASSLEISPDQPQHF	TGTGCCAGCAGTTTAGAGATTTCCCCCGATCAGCCCCAGCATTTT
TRBV11-2	-	TRBJ1-1	many	CASSLDLGGEAFF	TGTGCCAGCAGCTTAGATCTTGGAGGGGAAGCTTTCTTT
TRBV4-1	TRBD1	TRBJ2-7	-	CASSTAGTGVAEQYF	TGCGCCAGCAGCACAGCCGGGACAGGGGTCGCCGAGCAGTACTTC
TRBV27	-	TRBJ2-7	few	CASSLLTLAGPYEQYF	TGTGCCAGCAGTTTACTCACTTTGGCGGGCCCCTACGAGCAGTACTTC
TRBV27	TRBD1	TRBJ2-7	many	CASSLSEGAAYEQYF	TGTGCCAGCAGTTTATCAGAGGGGGCAGCCTACGAGCAGTACTTC
TRBV5-4	-	TRBJ2-7	many	CASSLWGLIYEQYF	TGTGCCAGCAGCTTGTGGGGACTTATCTACGAGCAGTACTTC
TRBV4-1	-	TRBJ2-1	few	CASSQARAAEQFF	TGCGCCAGCAGCCAGGCAAGGGCGGCTGAGCAGTTCTTC
TRBV7-8	-	TRBJ2-3	many	CASTRVGGPDTQYF	TGTGCCAGCACCCGGGTCGGAGGGCCAGATACGCAGTATTTT
TRBV5-1	TRBD2	TRBJ2-7	many	CASSLEGSGSRYEQYF	TGCGCCAGCAGCTTGGAAGGTAGCGGGAGTAGGTACGAGCAGTACTTC
TRBV20-1	-	TRBJ2-7	-	CSAAQLNTGEQYF	TGCAGTGCGGCACAACTCAATACGGGCGAGCAGTACTTC
TRBV29-1	-	TRBJ2-5	-	CSVVWETQYF	TGCAGCGTTGTTTGGGAGACCCAGTACTTC
TRBV20-1	-	TRBJ1-3	-	CSARDWDTIYF	TGCAGTGCTAGAGATTGGGACACCATATATTTT
TRBV29-1	-	TRBJ2-7	many	CSVQGPLSYEQYF	TGCAGCGTTCAGGGACCCCTCTCCTACGAGCAGTACTTC
TRBV28	-	TRBJ2-7	many	CASSPSFSYEQYF	TGTGCCAGCAGCCCCTCCTTCTCCTACGAGCAGTACTTC
TRBV4-2	-	TRBJ2-7	many	CASSQETRTYEQYF	TGTGCCAGCAGCCAAGAGACCAGGACCTACGAGCAGTACTTC
TRBV28	-	TRBJ2-3	many	CASSLLSREVGTDTQYF	TGTGCCAGCAGTTTACTAAGCCGAGAGGTCGGCACAGATACGCAGTATTTT
TRBV20-1	TRBD1	TRBJ2-7	-	CSASSGQADEQYF	TGCAGTGCTAGTTCCGGACAGGCCGACGAGCAGTACTTC
TRBV7-9	-	TRBJ2-2	many	CASSSALTGELFF	TGTGCCAGCAGCTCGGCCCTCACCGGGGAGCTGTTTTTT